A selection of T cell receptor beta chains follows, all from one sample in a study of T-cell memory formation after mild COVID-19. TCRdb fed the 5' RACE reads into MiXCR, producing one record per CDR3 protein. The sample has a few hundred thousand distinct CDR3 sequences; 25% are singletons. The source material was PBMCs or a T cell subset sorted from them (not recorded which). These receptors were collected from an adult woman who had mild COVID-19 (a few samples of this study predate the infection). Cell type and time point are not known. The CDR3 runs from the conserved cysteine through the conserved F or W. A D gene is named only where the DNA matches it firmly. Clone sizes are given selectively: once, few, many, or a class where the clone is expanded.

cdr3_nt,cdr3_aa,v_call,clone_size,d_call,j_call
TGTGCCAGCAGTGGCTTAAATGAGCAGTTCTTC,CASSGLNEQFF,TRBV2,many,NA,TRBJ2-1
TGTGCCAGCAGCTTAGGAGAGCGGGGACCCTACGAGCAGTACTTC,CASSLGERGPYEQYF,TRBV7-2,NA,TRBD2,TRBJ2-7
TGTGCCAGCAGTTTAGCGAGCCCGGTGGGTGAAAAACTGTTTTTT,CASSLASPVGEKLFF,TRBV12-3/TRBV12-4,NA,NA,TRBJ1-4
TGTGCCAGCAGCCCTCCTCCGTGGACTAGTAACGGGGAGCTGTTTTTT,CASSPPPWTSNGELFF,TRBV7-3,NA,TRBD2,TRBJ2-2
TGTGCCAGCAGCTTAGTGCAGAGACCCCTTAGCACAGATACGCAGTATTTT,CASSLVQRPLSTDTQYF,TRBV11-2,NA,NA,TRBJ2-3
TGTGCCACCAGTGGAATGACTAGCGGGGGGTATGAGCAGTTCTTC,CATSGMTSGGYEQFF,TRBV24-1,few,TRBD2,TRBJ2-1
TGCAGTGCTTCAGGGACAGATGCCTACGAGCAGTACTTC,CSASGTDAYEQYF,TRBV20-1,NA,TRBD1,TRBJ2-7
TGTGCCACCAGTGATTTGCGTTCAGATACGCAGTATTTT,CATSDLRSDTQYF,TRBV24-1,few,NA,TRBJ2-3
TGTGCCAGCAGCCAAGATAGCGGCGGGGGCACAGATACGCAGTATTTT,CASSQDSGGGTDTQYF,TRBV4-2,NA,NA,TRBJ2-3
TGTGCCAGCAGGACCAGGGCGGGCTCGGGCAATGAGCAGTTCTTC,CASRTRAGSGNEQFF,TRBV12-3/TRBV12-4,NA,NA,TRBJ2-1
TGTGCCAGCAGCTTATATGGCGAGAGCTCCTACAATGAGCAGTTCTTC,CASSLYGESSYNEQFF,TRBV7-8,NA,NA,TRBJ2-1
TGTGCCACAGGGACTAGCGGGAGATTGGGCTACAATGAGCAGTTCTTC,CATGTSGRLGYNEQFF,TRBV24-1,NA,TRBD2,TRBJ2-1
TGTGCCAGCAGCTTACGAATTCGGGAGGTACAAGAGACCCAGTACTTC,CASSLRIREVQETQYF,TRBV7-6,NA,TRBD2,TRBJ2-5
TGCGCCGGTCGGACCGACCCAGGTTCCTACGAGCAGTACTTC,CAGRTDPGSYEQYF,TRBV5-1,few,NA,TRBJ2-7
TGCAGTGTCCCCGGGACAGGGGGTTACTCTGGGGCCAACGTCCTGACTTTC,CSVPGTGGYSGANVLTF,TRBV20-1,few,TRBD1,TRBJ2-6
TGCAGTGCTAGAGAAGGGGTGGGCAGGGTCCCTACTGAAGCTTTCTTT,CSAREGVGRVPTEAFF,TRBV20-1,NA,NA,TRBJ1-1
TGTGCCAGCAGCTTAACGCTAGCGGGGGGGGCCAACCAAGAGACCCAGTACTTC,CASSLTLAGGANQETQYF,TRBV7-2,NA,TRBD2,TRBJ2-5
TGCGCCAGCAGCTTGGAAGGGACAGGAGCTAACTATGGCTACACCTTC,CASSLEGTGANYGYTF,TRBV5-1,NA,TRBD1,TRBJ1-2
TGTGCCAGCAGTAAACGGCAGAAATTTAATCAGCCCCAGCATTTT,CASSKRQKFNQPQHF,TRBV6-2/TRBV6-3,few,NA,TRBJ1-5
TGTGCCAGTAGTATAGCCACCCACAATGAGCAGTTCTTC,CASSIATHNEQFF,TRBV19,few,NA,TRBJ2-1
TGTGCCAGCAGCGTAAGCTACCAGGGCTACAATGAGCAGTTCTTC,CASSVSYQGYNEQFF,TRBV9,NA,NA,TRBJ2-1
TGTGCCAGCAGCTTAGGTTACCCAGGTAATGAGCAGTTCTTC,CASSLGYPGNEQFF,TRBV7-9,few,NA,TRBJ2-1
TGTGCCAGCAGCTTAGTAAGAGTAAGGGCTGGGGCCAACGTCCTGACTTTC,CASSLVRVRAGANVLTF,TRBV11-2,NA,NA,TRBJ2-6
TGTGCCAGCAGCGTAGATGGAGGGAGGGGTCAGCCCCAGCATTTT,CASSVDGGRGQPQHF,TRBV9,few,NA,TRBJ1-5
TGTGCCAGCAGCTTTGGACAGGGGAGTACTGAAGCTTTCTTT,CASSFGQGSTEAFF,TRBV9,NA,TRBD1,TRBJ1-1
TGTGCCAGCAGCCAAGATCATACGGGGCTATACAATGAGCAGTTCTTC,CASSQDHTGLYNEQFF,TRBV4-2,NA,NA,TRBJ2-1
TGTGCCAGCAGCGGCGGACAGGGGCCCGCCACCAATGAGCAGTTCTTC,CASSGGQGPATNEQFF,TRBV9,NA,TRBD1,TRBJ2-1
TGCGCCAGCCGTGGACAACGGAACACTGAAGCTTTCTTT,CASRGQRNTEAFF,TRBV5-1,few,NA,TRBJ1-1
TGTGCCACCAGTAGGCCAGGGAACACCGGGGAGCTGTTTTTT,CATSRPGNTGELFF,TRBV24-1,many,NA,TRBJ2-2
TGTGCCAGCAGCTTACTCTTACTGGATACGCAGTATTTT,CASSLLLLDTQYF,TRBV7-2,few,NA,TRBJ2-3
TGTGCCAGCAGCTTAATGGTGGCGGGGGAGACCCAGTACTTC,CASSLMVAGETQYF,TRBV7-2,NA,NA,TRBJ2-5
TGTGCCAGCAGCACCCGACTAGCGGGAGGGGGTGAGCAGTTCTTC,CASSTRLAGGGEQFF,TRBV7-9,few,TRBD2,TRBJ2-1
TGCGCCAGCAGCTTGGGACAATTTCCAGATACGCAGTATTTT,CASSLGQFPDTQYF,TRBV5-1,few,NA,TRBJ2-3
TGTGCCAGCAGCTTTGGGCTAGCGGGGCACATTGAGCAGTTCTTC,CASSFGLAGHIEQFF,TRBV11-2,NA,TRBD2,TRBJ2-1
TGTGCCAGCAGTGAGGGGGGGTACGAGCAGTACTTC,CASSEGGYEQYF,TRBV25-1,many,TRBD2,TRBJ2-7
TGTGCCAGCAGTCCCTATAGCGGGGGGGCGTTCTACAATGAGCAGTTCTTC,CASSPYSGGAFYNEQFF,TRBV12-3/TRBV12-4,few,TRBD2,TRBJ2-1
TGTGCCAGCAGTTTCGCGAAACCTCAGGGGTACGAGCAGTACTTC,CASSFAKPQGYEQYF,TRBV6-5,few,NA,TRBJ2-7
TGTGCCAGCAGTTCCCGGCGAATTATCGGACAGGGCAATCAGCCCCAGCATTTT,CASSSRRIIGQGNQPQHF,TRBV6-2/TRBV6-3,NA,TRBD1,TRBJ1-5
TGTGCCATCAGTGAGAGGGAAGGCACAGATACGCAGTATTTT,CAISEREGTDTQYF,TRBV10-3,NA,NA,TRBJ2-3
TGTGCCAGCAGCTCCCGGGGTGGAGGAACAGCTACCTCCTCCTACGAGCAGTACTTC,CASSSRGGGTATSSYEQYF,TRBV7-2,few,NA,TRBJ2-7
TGTGCCAGCAGGTCGGTCGAAGCGGGAGGAAATGAGCAGTTCTTC,CASRSVEAGGNEQFF,TRBV12-3/TRBV12-4,NA,TRBD2,TRBJ2-1
TGTGCCAGCAGCTGGTACTTAGGTCGGGGGTTAATGAATGAGCAGTTCTTC,CASSWYLGRGLMNEQFF,TRBV7-2,NA,NA,TRBJ2-1
TGCGCCAGCAGCTCCCTTAGCGGGAGCGACGAGCAGTACTTC,CASSSLSGSDEQYF,TRBV5-1,NA,TRBD2,TRBJ2-7
TGTGCCAGCAGCAGCCCAGGGCACAATGAGCAGTTCTTC,CASSSPGHNEQFF,TRBV9,few,NA,TRBJ2-1
TGTGCCACCTCGGTGGCGGGGTCCCAAGAGACCCAGTACTTC,CATSVAGSQETQYF,TRBV2,NA,NA,TRBJ2-5
TGCGCCAGCAGCTCGTCTACTAGCGGGAACGAGCAGTACTTC,CASSSSTSGNEQYF,TRBV5-1,NA,TRBD2,TRBJ2-7
TGCAGCGTGTACGACCGGGCTGGGGCCAACGTCCTGACTTTC,CSVYDRAGANVLTF,TRBV29-1,many,NA,TRBJ2-6
TGTGCCAGCAGCTTAAACAGGGAGTTTGGCTACACCTTC,CASSLNREFGYTF,TRBV7-9,few,NA,TRBJ1-2
TGTGCCAGCAGCTCTGGGGTCGGACTAGGGAGTGTGAATGAGCAGTTCTTC,CASSSGVGLGSVNEQFF,TRBV5-4,few,TRBD2,TRBJ2-1